This T cell receptor (beta chain) was observed in a study of technical replicates of blood from a handful of donors. The assay was immunoSEQ multiplex PCR, and TCRdb's table has in-frame clones only and misses some. The sample records 100,000 or so clones, over 85% being singletons. The receptor's source is a human donor in good health. Material for sequencing was T cells isolated from PBMCs.

CDR3 region: CASRDRDRGIPSFF. Written as DNA, the CDR3 is TGTGCCAGCCGAGACCGGGACAGGGGCATTCCGTCTTTCTTT. The V gene is TRBV6-5, the J gene TRBJ1-1; the match to TRBD1 covers 10 bases. The junction had 15 bases not matched to a gene; V was cut back by 8 bases and J by 12 bases. This CDR3 is 14 amino acids long. Germline V lookup: CDR1 MNHEY, CDR2 SVGAGI.